This TCR beta chain was identified in a study of T cell responses to AZD1222 COVID-19 vaccine. Method: immunoSEQ multiplex PCR; TCRdb's copy keeps in-frame clones and lacks some. The sample carries roughly 120,000 clones, around 90% recorded once. CDR3 length equals 18 residues. Trimming removed 1 base from V and 5 bases from J, with 24 bases in between. Germline loops: CDR1 SGHRS, CDR2 YFSETQ. The V call is TRBV5-1, the J call TRBJ1-1, with D possibly TRBD1 on 5 matching bases. The source material was peripheral blood, sampled on day 0 of AZD1222 vaccination. The clonotype originates from an adult in good health. The CDR3: CASSLRFGQRDLPTEAFF. In nucleotides, the CDR3 is TGCGCCAGCAGCTTGAGGTTCGGGCAAAGGGACCTTCCGACTGAAGCTTTCTTT.